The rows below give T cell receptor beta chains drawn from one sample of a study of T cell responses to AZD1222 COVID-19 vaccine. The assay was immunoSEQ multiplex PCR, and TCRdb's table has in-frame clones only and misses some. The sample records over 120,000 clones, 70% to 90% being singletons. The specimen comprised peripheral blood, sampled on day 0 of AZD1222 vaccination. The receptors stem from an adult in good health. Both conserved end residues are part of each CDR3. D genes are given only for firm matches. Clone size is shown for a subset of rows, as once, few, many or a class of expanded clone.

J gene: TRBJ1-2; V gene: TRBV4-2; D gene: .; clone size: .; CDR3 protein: CASSQETGPSYYGYTF; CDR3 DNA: TGTGCCAGCAGCCAAGAAACAGGGCCCTCTTACTATGGCTACACCTTC
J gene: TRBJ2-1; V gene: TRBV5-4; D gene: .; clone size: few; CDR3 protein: CASSAAGDIEQFF; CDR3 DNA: TGTGCCAGCAGCGCGGCAGGGGATATTGAGCAGTTCTTC
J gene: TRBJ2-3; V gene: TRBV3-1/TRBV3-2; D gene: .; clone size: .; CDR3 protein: CASSQSADTQYF; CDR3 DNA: TGTGCCAGCAGCCAGTCCGCAGATACGCAGTATTTT
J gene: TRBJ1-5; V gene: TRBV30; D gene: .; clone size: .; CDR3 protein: CAWRIRGQGNQPQHF; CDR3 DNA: TGTGCCTGGAGGATCAGGGGCCAGGGCAATCAGCCCCAGCATTTT
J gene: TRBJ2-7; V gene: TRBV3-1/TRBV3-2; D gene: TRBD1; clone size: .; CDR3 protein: CASSRTGDYEQYF; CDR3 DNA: TGTGCCAGCAGCCGGACAGGGGACTACGAGCAGTACTTC
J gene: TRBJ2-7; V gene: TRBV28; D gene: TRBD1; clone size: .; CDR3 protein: CASSWTGTYEQYF; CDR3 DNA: TGTGCCAGCAGTTGGACAGGTACCTACGAGCAGTACTTC
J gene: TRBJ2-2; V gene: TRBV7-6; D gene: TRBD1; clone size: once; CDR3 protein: CASSLDDRVNTGELFF; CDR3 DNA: TGTGCCAGCAGCTTAGATGACAGGGTGAACACCGGGGAGCTGTTTTTT
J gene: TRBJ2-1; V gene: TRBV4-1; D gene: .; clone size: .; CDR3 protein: CASSQEGKNSYNEQFF; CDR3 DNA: TGCGCCAGCAGCCAAGAGGGGAAAAACTCCTACAATGAGCAGTTCTTC
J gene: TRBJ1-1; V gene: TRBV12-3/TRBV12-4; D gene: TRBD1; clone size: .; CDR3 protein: CASSQGVEAFF; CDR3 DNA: TGTGCCAGCAGTCAGGGGGTTGAAGCCTTCTTT
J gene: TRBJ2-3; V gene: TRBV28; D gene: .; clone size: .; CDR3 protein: CASSSYGRSIDTQYF; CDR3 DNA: TGTGCCAGCAGTTCTTACGGGAGATCAATAGATACGCAGTATTTT
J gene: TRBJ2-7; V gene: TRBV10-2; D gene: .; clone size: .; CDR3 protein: CASSEIGYEQYF; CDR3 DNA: TGCGCCAGCAGTGAGATTGGTTACGAGCAGTACTTC